This T cell receptor beta chain was documented in a study of shared clonotypes between healthy human individuals. Background on the study: Each donor contributed plates that comprised three CD4 naive, three CD4 memory, two CD8 naive and one CD8 memory.

Study findings and constraints: Sorted-subset samples were not fully sequenced, rarefaction indicated.

Naive CD8 cells lacked CD45RO and underwent positive selection for CCR7, leaving out terminally differentiated effector memory CD45RA+ cells. This clone was seen just once. Its antigen is unidentified. Deep-level assay runs were performed. DNA at 200 ng, 25,000 to 35,000 T cell genomes, went into sorted-subset replicate PCRs. The protocol was immunoSEQ multiplex PCR, while the TCRdb copy is restricted to in-frame clones and leaves out a portion. The sample includes 700,000 to 950,000 clones, 96% of them seen just once. This CDR3 has 15 residues. V gave up 3 bases and J gave up 5 bases, with 14 bases separating them. The V gene's germline CDR1 is SGHAT and CDR2 FQNNGV.

The TCR sequence derives from a man aged 30-40 years in good health. The sample consisted of naive CD8+ T cells sorted from blood. The chain couples TRBV11-2 to TRBJ2-1, with D possibly TRBD1 on 5 matching bases. The CDR3 DNA sequence: TGTGCCAGCAGCTTGGGCCCAGGGTTTAACAATGAGCAGTTCTTC. This sequence encodes CASSLGPGFNNEQFF.